These 4 T cell receptor beta chains were sequenced from one sample in a study of T cells in Graves' hyperthyroidism and ophthalmopathy. The TCR beta CDR3 regions underwent amplification using RNA transcripts as the source. The TCR CDR3 first-round RT-PCR relied on the HTBI primer set. TCRdb re-called the multiplex PCR reads through MiXCR, storing one row per CDR3 protein. This table holds some 600,000 distinct CDR3 sequences, over 11% found once. The source material was blood. The source is a woman aged 25 to 45 with Graves' hyperthyroidism that later progressed to Graves' ophthalmopathy.

This clonotype was seen only a few times. A much larger clone differs from this one at a single base, so this may be a read error. The CDR3 loop is CASGQFGREQYF. The CDR3 DNA reads as TGTGCCAGCGGCCAATTCGGGAGGGAGCAGTACTTC. The chain uses TRBV3-1 and TRBJ2-7, with 7 positions matching TRBD2. Per the germline V gene, CDR1 is LGHDT and CDR2 is YNNKEL (reference sequence). The CDR3 sequence is 12 residues long.

V is TRBV27 and J is TRBJ1-1; TRBD2 is a possible D gene (5 bases). With the DNA end fitting TRBJ2-2 better, the J assignment may be wrong. The CDR3 extends over 14 amino acids. CDR1 is MNHEY, CDR2 SMNVEV, per germline (reference sequence). The CDR3 sequence is CASSPGTQTGKLFF. The CDR3 DNA sequence: TGTGCCAGCAGTCCGGGAACCCAAACCGGAAAGCTGTTTTTT.

The rearrangement links TRBV16 to TRBJ2-1, with 7 bases aligning to TRBD2. The CDR3 is 16 residues long. Unmatched junction bases numbered 8, after V lost 0 bases and J lost 6 bases. Germline loops: CDR1 KGHSY, CDR2 FQNENV. Here the CDR3 DNA reads TGTGCCAGCAGCCAATCGACCGGGAGGCCCACCAATGAGCAGTTCTTC. Translated, it gives CASSQSTGRPTNEQFF.

This clonotype was seen at least ten times. The chain joins TRBV28 to TRBJ2-1, with D possibly being TRBD1 (7 bases). CDR3 length: 15 residues. The V end was cut by 5 bases, the J end by 8 bases, with 19 bases between. CDR1 is MDHEN, CDR2 SYDVKM, per germline. CDR3 in amino acids: CASSNRQGGFHEQFF. CDR3 bases: TGTGCCAGCAGTAATCGACAGGGAGGATTCCATGAGCAGTTCTTC.